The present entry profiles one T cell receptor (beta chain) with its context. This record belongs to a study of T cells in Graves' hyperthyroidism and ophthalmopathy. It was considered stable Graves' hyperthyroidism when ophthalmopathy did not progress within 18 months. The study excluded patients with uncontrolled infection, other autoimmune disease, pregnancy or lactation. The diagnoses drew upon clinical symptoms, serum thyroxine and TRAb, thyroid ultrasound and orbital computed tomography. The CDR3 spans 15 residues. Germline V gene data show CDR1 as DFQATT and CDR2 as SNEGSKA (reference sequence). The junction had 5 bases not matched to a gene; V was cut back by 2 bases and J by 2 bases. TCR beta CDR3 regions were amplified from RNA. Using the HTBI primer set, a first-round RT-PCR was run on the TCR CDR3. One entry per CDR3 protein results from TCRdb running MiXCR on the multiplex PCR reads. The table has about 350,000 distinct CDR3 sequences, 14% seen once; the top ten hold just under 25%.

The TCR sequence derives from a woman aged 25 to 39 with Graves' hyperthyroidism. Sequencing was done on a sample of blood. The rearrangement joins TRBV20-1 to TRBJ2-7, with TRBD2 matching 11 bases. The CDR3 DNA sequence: TGCAGTGCTAGACCTAGCGGGAGGATCCCCTACGAGCAGTACTTC. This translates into CSARPSGRIPYEQYF.